This note documents a single T cell receptor (beta chain) sequence. This clonotype was observed a few times. Its antigen specificity is not known. No base quality values were provided; no much bigger clone lies one nucleotide off. Taken from cysteine to phenylalanine, the CDR3 has 14 residues. Only CDR3 DNA remains: 42 bases, in frame from the first base. The germline V gene sets CDR1 to MNHNS and CDR2 to SASEGT. V and J are truncated by 7 bases and 5 bases respectively, leaving an intervening sequence of 14 bases. Hyperthyroidism patients were aged 18 to 65 years and newly diagnosed, with disease duration of less than 2 months. Any patient with an uncontrolled infection, another autoimmune disease, pregnancy or lactation was excluded. Diagnoses relied on clinical symptoms, serum thyroxine and TRAb, thyroid ultrasound and orbital computed tomography. Blood from progressor patients was drawn when they were first diagnosed with hyperthyroidism, before any ophthalmopathy symptoms appeared. Ficoll-Paque density gradient centrifugation was used to isolate PBMCs from about 9.4 ml of fresh peripheral blood. Progressor patients were initially diagnosed with Graves' hyperthyroidism and developed ophthalmopathy during follow-up. Total RNA was extracted using Trizol reagent, and RNA quality was assessed on an Agilent 2100 Bioanalyzer.

Amplification of TCR beta CDR3 regions was carried out from RNA transcripts. The TCR CDR3 was subjected to a first round of RT-PCR using the HTBI primer set and the Qiagen OneStep RT-PCR kit. Libraries were constructed in a second round of multiplex PCR, after which size selection and purification were carried out. Libraries were sequenced paired-end with 100 bp reads on an Illumina HiSeq2000. The paper's data handling went like this. SOAPnuke was used to process the raw data, with reads discarded if the reads contained adapters or uncalled bases, had a mean Phred below 15, or lacked an exact constant-primer or identifier match. COPE v1.2.5 was used to merge the high-quality paired reads, and each unique nucleotide sequence was defined as a clonotype. Clonotypes were aligned to IMGT TRBV, TRBD and TRBJ reference segments using MiTCR v1.1. Analysis was restricted to V-J combinations with a frequency above 0.0001, which covered 99.2% of repertoires. The TCS score was defined as the ratio of F50 (clonal expansion) to E x V (chaos), calculated using BLOSUM62-based TCRdist between CDR3 peptides within each V-J. Welch's t-statistics and random forest reduced several hundred V-J features to roughly 13, which were used in a naive Bayes classifier (R e1071). TCRdb ran its own pipeline on the public reads, namely fastp trimming at Q25 and MiXCR clone calling, and kept in-frame beta chains. Identical CDR3 proteins give one entry, which carries the most common genes and DNA. The V and J calls and clone size are TCRdb's, not the authors'. The sample profile shows some 400,000 distinct CDR3 sequences; approximately 15% of them were found once. About a fifth of the sample comes from the top ten.

The data originate from a study of T cells in Graves' hyperthyroidism and ophthalmopathy (dated by TCRdb to the late 2010s). At the level of the whole study: Peripheral blood samples were taken at initial diagnosis, before any treatment was given. An independent validation cohort of some 18 hyperthyroidism patients and about 16 patients who later progressed to ophthalmopathy tested prospective prediction of ophthalmopathy. The 100 or so discovery patients were divided at random into training and test sets in a 7:3 ratio. In roughly six Graves' hyperthyroidism patients, the study also compared T-cell repertoires from thyroid tissue with T-cell repertoires from blood. According to the paper, TCR Vbeta CDR3 sequencing was carried out on approximately 140 peripheral blood samples, which came from under 50 ophthalmopathy, about 75 hyperthyroidism and about 17 progressor patients. After sampling, hyperthyroidism patients received methimazole starting at 30 mg daily, and ophthalmopathy patients received high-dose intravenous methylprednisolone. A discovery cohort of roughly 96 patients, about 44 with Graves' ophthalmopathy and approximately 60 with stable Graves' hyperthyroidism, was used to find distinguishing TCR V-J signatures. Study-level results and caveats: In cross-validation, a model built on a 13 V-J signature told ophthalmopathy apart from stable hyperthyroidism with 87.88% sensitivity and roughly 81% specificity, and in testing the same model reached 80%/75%. No statistical method was used to fix the sample size in advance, and group allocation was not hidden from the investigators. In validation, progression to ophthalmopathy was predicted by the model with approximately 67% sensitivity and around 76% specificity, a median of approximately 6.5 months before onset. Most expanded thyroid clonotypes (frequency above 0.001) were also found in blood, which suggests that blood repertoires may mirror thyroid immune responses.

This TCR derives from a man aged 30 to 45 with Graves' hyperthyroidism that later progressed to Graves' ophthalmopathy. Rearrangement joined TRBV6-1 to TRBJ1-4; TRBD1 is possibly the D segment (6 matching bases). Sequenced sample: blood. The CDR3 region: CASKTGIGNEKLFF. The bases are TGTGCCAGCAAAACAGGGATCGGGAATGAAAAACTGTTTTTT.